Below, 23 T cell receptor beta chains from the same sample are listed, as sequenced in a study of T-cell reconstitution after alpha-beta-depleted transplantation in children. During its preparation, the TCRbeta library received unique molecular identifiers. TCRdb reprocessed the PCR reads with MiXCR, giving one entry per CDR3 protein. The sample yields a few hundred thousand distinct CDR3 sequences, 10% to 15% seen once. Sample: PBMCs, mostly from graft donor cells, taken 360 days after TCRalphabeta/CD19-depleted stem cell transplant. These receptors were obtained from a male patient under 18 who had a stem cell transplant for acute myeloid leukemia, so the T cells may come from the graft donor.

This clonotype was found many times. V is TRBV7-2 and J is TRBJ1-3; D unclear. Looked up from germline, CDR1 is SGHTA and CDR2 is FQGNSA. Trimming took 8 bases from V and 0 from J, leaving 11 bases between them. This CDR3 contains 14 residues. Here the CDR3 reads CASGIGLSGNTIYF. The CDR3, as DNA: TGTGCCAGCGGCATAGGGCTCTCTGGAAACACCATATATTTT.

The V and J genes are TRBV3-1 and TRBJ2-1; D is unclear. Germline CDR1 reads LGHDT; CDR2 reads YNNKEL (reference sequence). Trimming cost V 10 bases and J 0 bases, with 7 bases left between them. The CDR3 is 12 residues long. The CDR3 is CAKVDSYNEQFF. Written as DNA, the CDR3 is TGTGCCAAAGTCGACTCCTACAATGAGCAGTTCTTC.

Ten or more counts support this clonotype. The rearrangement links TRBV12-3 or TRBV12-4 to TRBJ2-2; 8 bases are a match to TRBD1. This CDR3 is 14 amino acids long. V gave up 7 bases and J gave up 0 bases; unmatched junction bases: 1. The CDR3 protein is CASTTGANTGELFF. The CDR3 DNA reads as TGTGCCAGCACGACAGGGGCGAACACCGGGGAGCTGTTTTTT.

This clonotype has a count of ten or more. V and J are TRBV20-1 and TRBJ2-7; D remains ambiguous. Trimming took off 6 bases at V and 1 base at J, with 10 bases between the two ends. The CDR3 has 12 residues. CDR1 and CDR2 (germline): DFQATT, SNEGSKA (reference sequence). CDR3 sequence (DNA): TGCAGTGCCATCGACGGTTCCTACGAGCAGTACTTC. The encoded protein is CSAIDGSYEQYF.

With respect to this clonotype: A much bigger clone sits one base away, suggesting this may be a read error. CDR3 loop: CASSPGGESGNEQFF. CDR3 bases: TGTGCCAGCAGCCCAGGGGGGGAGTCGGGCAATGAGCAGTTCTTC. The chain combines TRBV6-1 with TRBJ2-1; D might be TRBD1 or TRBD2, each matching 7 bases. From germline, CDR1 is MNHNS and CDR2 SASEGT. CDR3 length equals 15 residues. The V and J ends lost 6 bases and 6 bases respectively, with 18 bases between them.

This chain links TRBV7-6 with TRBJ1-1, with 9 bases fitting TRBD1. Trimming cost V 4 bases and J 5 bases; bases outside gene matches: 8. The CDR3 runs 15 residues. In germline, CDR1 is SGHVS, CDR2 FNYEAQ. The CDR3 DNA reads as TGTGCCAGCAGCTACCAGACAGGGGGATTGACTGAAGCTTTCTTT. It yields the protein CASSYQTGGLTEAFF.

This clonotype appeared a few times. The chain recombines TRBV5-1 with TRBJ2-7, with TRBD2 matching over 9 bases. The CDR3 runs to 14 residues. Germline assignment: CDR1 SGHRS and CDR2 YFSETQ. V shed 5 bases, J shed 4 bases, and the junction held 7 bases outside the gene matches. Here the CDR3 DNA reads TGCGCCAGCAGGGTTAGCGGGAGTATGTACGAGCAGTACTTC. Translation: CASRVSGSMYEQYF. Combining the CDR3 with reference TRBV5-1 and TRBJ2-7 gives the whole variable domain KAGVTQTPRYLIKTRGQQVTLSCSPISGHRSVSWYQQTPGQGLQFLFEYFSETQRNKGNFPGRFSGRQFSNSRSEMNVSTLELGDSALYLCASRVSGSMYEQYFGPGTRLTVT.

Written as DNA, the CDR3 is TGTGCCAGCAGTTCCCAAGTTTGGCAGGGAGTGCAGTATTTT. This translates into CASSSQVWQGVQYF. The chain carries TRBV28 and TRBJ2-3; either TRBD1 or TRBD2 may fit D (5 bases each). Germline CDR1 and CDR2: MDHEN and SYDVKM. CDR3 length equals 14 residues. V lost 4 bases and J lost 11, with 19 bases in between.

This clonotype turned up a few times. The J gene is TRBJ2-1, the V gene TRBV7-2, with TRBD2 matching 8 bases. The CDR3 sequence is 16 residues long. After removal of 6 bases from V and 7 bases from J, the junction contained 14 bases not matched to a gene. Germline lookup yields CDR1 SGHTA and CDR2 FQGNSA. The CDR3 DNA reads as TGTGCCAGCAGTTTTGGGTCCGGGACTAGACGAAATGAGCAGTTCTTC. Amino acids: CASSFGSGTRRNEQFF.

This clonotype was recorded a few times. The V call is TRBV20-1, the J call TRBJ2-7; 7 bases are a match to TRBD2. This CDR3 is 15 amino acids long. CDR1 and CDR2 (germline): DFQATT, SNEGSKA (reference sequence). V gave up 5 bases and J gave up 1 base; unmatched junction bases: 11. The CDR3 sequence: CSAPPRDYLSYEQYF. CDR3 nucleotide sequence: TGCAGTGCTCCCCCCAGGGACTACCTTTCCTACGAGCAGTACTTC.

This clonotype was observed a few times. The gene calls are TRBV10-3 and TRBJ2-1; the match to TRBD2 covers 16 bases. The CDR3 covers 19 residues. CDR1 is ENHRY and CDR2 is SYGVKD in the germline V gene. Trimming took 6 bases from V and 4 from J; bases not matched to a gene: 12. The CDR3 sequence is CAISHPGTSGRAVYNEQFF. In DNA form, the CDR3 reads TGTGCCATCAGCCATCCCGGGACTAGCGGGAGGGCAGTTTACAATGAGCAGTTCTTC.

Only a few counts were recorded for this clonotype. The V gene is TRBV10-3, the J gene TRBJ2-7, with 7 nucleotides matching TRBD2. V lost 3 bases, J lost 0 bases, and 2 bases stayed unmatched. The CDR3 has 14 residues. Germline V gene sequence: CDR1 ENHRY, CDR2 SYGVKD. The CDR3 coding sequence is TGTGCCATCAGTGACGGGACTACCTCCTACGAGCAGTACTTC. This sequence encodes CAISDGTTSYEQYF.

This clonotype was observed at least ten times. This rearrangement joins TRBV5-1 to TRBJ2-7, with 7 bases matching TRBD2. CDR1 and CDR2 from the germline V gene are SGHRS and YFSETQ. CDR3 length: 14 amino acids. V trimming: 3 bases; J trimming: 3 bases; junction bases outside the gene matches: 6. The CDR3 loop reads CASSWLADYYEQYF. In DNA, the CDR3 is TGCGCCAGCAGCTGGCTAGCGGACTACTACGAGCAGTACTTC.

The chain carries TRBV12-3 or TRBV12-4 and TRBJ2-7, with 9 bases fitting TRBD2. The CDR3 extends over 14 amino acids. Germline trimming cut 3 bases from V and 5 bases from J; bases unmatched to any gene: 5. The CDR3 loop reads CASSLAGGLNEQYF. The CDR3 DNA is TGTGCCAGCAGTTTGGCGGGAGGGCTAAACGAGCAGTACTTC.

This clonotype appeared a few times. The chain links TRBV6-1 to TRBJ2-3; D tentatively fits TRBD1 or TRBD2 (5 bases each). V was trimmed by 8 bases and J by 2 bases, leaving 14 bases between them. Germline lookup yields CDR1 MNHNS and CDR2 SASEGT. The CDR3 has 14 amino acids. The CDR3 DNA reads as TGTGCCAGCGGGAATGGGGGAACCACAGATACGCAGTATTTT. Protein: CASGNGGTTDTQYF.

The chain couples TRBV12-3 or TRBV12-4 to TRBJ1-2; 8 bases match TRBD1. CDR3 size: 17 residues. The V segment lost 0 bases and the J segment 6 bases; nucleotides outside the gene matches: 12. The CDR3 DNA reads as TGTGCCAGCAGTTTAGCGCTAAGGCAGGGGGCAGTGCATGGCTACACCTTC. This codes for CASSLALRQGAVHGYTF.

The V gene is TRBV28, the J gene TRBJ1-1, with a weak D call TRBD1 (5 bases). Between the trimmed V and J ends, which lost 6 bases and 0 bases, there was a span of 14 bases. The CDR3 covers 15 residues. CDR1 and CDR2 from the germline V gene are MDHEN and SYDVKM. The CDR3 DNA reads TGTGCCAGCAGCCTCAGGGTATCCATGAACACTGAAGCTTTCTTT. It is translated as CASSLRVSMNTEAFF.

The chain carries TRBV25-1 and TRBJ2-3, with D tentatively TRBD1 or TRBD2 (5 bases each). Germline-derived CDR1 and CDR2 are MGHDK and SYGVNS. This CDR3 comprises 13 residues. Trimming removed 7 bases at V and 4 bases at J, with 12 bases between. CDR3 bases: TGTGCCAGCACCCGGCTGGGGGCAGATACGCAGTATTTT. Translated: CASTRLGADTQYF.

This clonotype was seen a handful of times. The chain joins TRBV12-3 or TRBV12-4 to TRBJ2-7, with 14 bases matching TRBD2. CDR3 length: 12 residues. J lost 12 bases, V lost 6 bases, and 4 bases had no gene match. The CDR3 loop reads CASSPGTSGRYF. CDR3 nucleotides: TGTGCCAGCAGCCCAGGGACTAGCGGGAGGTACTTC.

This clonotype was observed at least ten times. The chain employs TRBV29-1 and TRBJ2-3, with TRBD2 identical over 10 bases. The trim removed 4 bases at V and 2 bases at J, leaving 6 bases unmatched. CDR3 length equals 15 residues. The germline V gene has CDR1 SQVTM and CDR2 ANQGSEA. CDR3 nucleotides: TGCAGCGTTGTACAGAGCGGGGGGGACACAGATACGCAGTATTTT. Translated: CSVVQSGGDTDTQYF.

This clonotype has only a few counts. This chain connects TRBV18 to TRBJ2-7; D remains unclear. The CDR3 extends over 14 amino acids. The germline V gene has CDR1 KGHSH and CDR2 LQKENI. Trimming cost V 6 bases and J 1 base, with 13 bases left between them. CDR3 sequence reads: CASSNSTVSYEQYF. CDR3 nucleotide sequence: TGTGCCAGCTCGAACTCTACAGTTTCCTACGAGCAGTACTTC. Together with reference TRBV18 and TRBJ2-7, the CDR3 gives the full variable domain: NAGVMQNPRHLVRRRGQEARLRCSPMKGHSHVYWYRQLPEEGLKFMVYLQKENIIDESGMPKERFSAEFPKEGPSILRIQQVVRGDSAAYFCASSNSTVSYEQYFGPGTRLTVT.

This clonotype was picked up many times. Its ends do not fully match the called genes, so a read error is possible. As DNA, the CDR3 is TGTGCCAGCAGCTACCTGGGACAGGCCGCCCGTGCCTTC. Protein sequence: CASSYLGQAARAF. This chain connects TRBV5-5 to TRBJ2-5, with 8 bases fitting TRBD1. The germline V gene has CDR1 SGHKS and CDR2 YYEKEE (reference sequence). CDR3 length: 13 residues. Combining the CDR3 with reference TRBV5-5 and TRBJ2-5 gives the whole variable domain DAGVTQSPTHLIKTRGQQVTLRCSPISGHKSVSWYQQVLGQGPQFIFQYYEKEERGRGNFPDRFSARQFPNYSSELNVNALLLGDSALYLCASSYLGQAARAFGPGTRLLVL.

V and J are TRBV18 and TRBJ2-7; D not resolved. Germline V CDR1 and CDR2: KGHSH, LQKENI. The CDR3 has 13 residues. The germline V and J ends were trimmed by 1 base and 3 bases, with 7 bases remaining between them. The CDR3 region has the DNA TGTGCCAGCTCACCACAGAACAGCTACGAGCAGTACTTC. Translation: CASSPQNSYEQYF. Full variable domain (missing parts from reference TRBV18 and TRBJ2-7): NAGVMQNPRHLVRRRGQEARLRCSPMKGHSHVYWYRQLPEEGLKFMVYLQKENIIDESGMPKERFSAEFPKEGPSILRIQQVVRGDSAAYFCASSPQNSYEQYFGPGTRLTVT.